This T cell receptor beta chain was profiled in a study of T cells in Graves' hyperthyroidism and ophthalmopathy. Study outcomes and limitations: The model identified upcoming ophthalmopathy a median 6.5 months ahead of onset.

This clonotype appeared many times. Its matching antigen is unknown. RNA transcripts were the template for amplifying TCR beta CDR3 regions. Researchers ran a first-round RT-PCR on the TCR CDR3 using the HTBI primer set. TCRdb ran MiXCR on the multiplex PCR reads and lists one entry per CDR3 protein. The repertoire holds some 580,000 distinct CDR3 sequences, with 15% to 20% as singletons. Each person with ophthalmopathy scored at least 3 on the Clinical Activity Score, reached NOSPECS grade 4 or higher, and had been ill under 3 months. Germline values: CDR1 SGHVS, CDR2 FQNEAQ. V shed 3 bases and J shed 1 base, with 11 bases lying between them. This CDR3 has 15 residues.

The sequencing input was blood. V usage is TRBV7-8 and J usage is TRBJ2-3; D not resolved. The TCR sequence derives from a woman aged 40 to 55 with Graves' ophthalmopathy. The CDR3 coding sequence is TGTGCCAGCAGCTTTATCGCTACAGGCACAGATACGCAGTATTTT. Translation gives CASSFIATGTDTQYF.